These 2 T cell receptor beta chains were sequenced from one sample in a study of cytomegalovirus exposure and HLA in healthy donors. Amplification used 60 Vbeta primers and 13 Jbeta primers. TCRdb's table, derived via immunoSEQ multiplex PCR, lists solely in-frame clones and lacks some. The table shows about 98,000 clones, with around 72% occurring only once. Material: PBMCs. These receptor sequences come from a male donor in good health and CMV-seronegative.

The V and J genes are TRBV9 and TRBJ1-1, with TRBD1 matching 7 bases. Per germline, CDR1 SGDLS and CDR2 YYNGEE. Trimming removed 4 bases from V and 4 bases from J; junction bases left unmatched: 10. The CDR3 loop spans 15 amino acids. This CDR3 reads CASSKTTGHGTEAFF. DNA for the CDR3: TGTGCCAGCAGCAAAACGACAGGGCACGGCACTGAAGCTTTCTTT.

This clone was detected once. This chain links TRBV27 with TRBJ2-5, with 9 nucleotides matching TRBD1. The J call is in doubt because the DNA end fits TRBJ2-7 better. The CDR3 has 14 amino acids. Germline lookup yields CDR1 MNHEY and CDR2 SMNVEV (reference sequence). Here the CDR3 DNA reads TGTGCCAGCAGTCCGTGGACAGGGGCCCACGAGCAGTACTTC. Translation: CASSPWTGAHEQYF.